This T cell receptor (beta chain) was obtained from a study of blood T cell repertoires in COVID-19. Looking at the study overall: The origin of the acute and convalescent COVID-19 samples was the United States, Italy and Spain. PBMCs, B-cell-depleted T cells, or T cells provided the cDNA or gDNA that made up the material.

Original handling: Estimates of nucleated cell counts were drawn from the amplification of reference gene primers. Sequencing used immunoSEQ multiplex PCR; TCRdb keeps in-frame clones, though not all of them. D and trimming were read from the DNA, whereas the V and J calls and clone size are those reported in that table. The repertoire holds more than 200,000 clones, with roughly 88% as singletons. CDR1 and CDR2 from the germline V gene are LGHDT and YNNKEL (reference sequence). The junction had 9 bases not matched to a gene; V was cut back by 3 bases and J by 6 bases. CDR3 length equals 15 residues.

The sequence was collected from a woman between 40 and 55 years old who had recovered from COVID-19. The chain uses TRBV3-1 (or the pseudogene TRBV3-2) and TRBJ1-2, with 8 bases aligning to TRBD1. The sequenced sample consisted of peripheral blood. In DNA, the CDR3 is TGTGCCAGCAGCCACCTGAGACAGGGGTGGGATGGCTACACCTTC. Translating gives CASSHLRQGWDGYTF.